The 14 T cell receptor beta chains in this list originate from one sample, sequenced in a study of T cell repertoires in ileal Crohn's disease. Only in-frame clones appear in the TCRdb table, and some are missing; sequencing was by immunoSEQ multiplex PCR. The table includes roughly 13,000 clones, 70% to 80% detected once. The specimen sequenced was ileal tissue. These receptor sequences come from an adult with Crohn's disease.

This chain uses TRBV4-1 with TRBJ2-5; 9 bases agree with TRBD2. CDR3 length equals 15 residues. With V trimmed by 1 base and J by 1 base, 1 base remained unmatched. Germline V gene lookup returns CDR1 MGHRA and CDR2 YSYEKL. The CDR3 spells CASSQGAGGQETQYF. Here the CDR3 DNA reads TGCGCCAGCAGCCAAGGAGCGGGGGGCCAAGAGACCCAGTACTTC.

V gene TRBV5-4 combines with J gene TRBJ1-2; D perhaps matches TRBD1 (6 bases). With 4 bases removed from V and 7 bases from J, the gap between germline ends came to 26 bases. CDR1 SGHNT and CDR2 YYREEE come from the germline V gene (reference sequence). This CDR3 comprises 17 residues. CDR3 residues: CASSPRDTHLLGFGYTF. CDR3 DNA sequence: TGTGCCAGCAGCCCGAGGGACACTCACCTCCTCGGATTTGGCTACACCTTC.

V usage is TRBV18 and J usage is TRBJ1-1; no firm D call. Trimming left V 2 bases short and J 4 bases short, with 20 bases between. The CDR3 spans 17 residues. CDR1 is KGHSH and CDR2 is LQKENI in the germline V gene. CDR3 sequence (DNA): TGTGCCAGCTCACCAGAGGGCAGGTCCGTAGATGTCACTGAAGCTTTCTTT. Residues: CASSPEGRSVDVTEAFF.

The rearrangement links TRBV5-4 to TRBJ2-1, with D unresolved. The CDR3 spans 15 residues. Germline-derived CDR1 and CDR2 are SGHNT and YYREEE (reference sequence). V was pared by 0 bases and J by 5 bases, with 12 bases between. CDR3 in DNA: TGTGCCAGCAGCTTGGGGGCGTCCGCGAACAATGAGCAGTTCTTC. Translating gives CASSLGASANNEQFF.

V usage is TRBV6-1 and J usage is TRBJ1-4; TRBD1 matches at 8 bases. The V gene's germline CDR1 is MNHNS and CDR2 SASEGT. V was pared by 3 bases and J by 10 bases, with 10 bases of the junction left unmatched. The CDR3 runs to 15 residues. DNA for the CDR3: TGTGCCAGCAGTGAGAGTAGGGCAGGGGGCGGAAAACTGTTTTTT. It yields the protein CASSESRAGGGKLFF.

The genes are TRBV14 and TRBJ2-2; 11 bases fit TRBD1. This CDR3 comprises 15 residues. CDR1 is SGHDN and CDR2 is FVKESK in the germline V gene. V lost 6 bases, J lost 5 bases, and 5 bases stayed unmatched. In DNA form, the CDR3 reads TGTGCCAGCAGAGATGGGACAGGGGGGACCGGGGAGCTGTTTTTT. This sequence encodes CASRDGTGGTGELFF.

This clone came up once. The chain employs TRBV19 and TRBJ1-6; tentative D call: TRBD1 (6 bases). The CDR3 is made up of 12 amino acids. CDR1 and CDR2 (germline): LNHDA, SQIVND (reference sequence). Trimming removed 8 bases at V and 11 bases at J, with 13 bases between. As DNA, the CDR3 is TGTGCCAGTTCTGACAGGTTCCCACCCCTCCACTTT. This gives the protein CASSDRFPPLHF.

This clone came up a few times. This sequence joins TRBV10-1 and TRBJ2-3; D uncertain. The CDR3 is made up of 12 amino acids. Trimming cost V 2 bases and J 4 bases, with 4 bases left between them. Germline CDR1 and CDR2: WNHNN and SYGVQD (reference sequence). The CDR3 DNA reads as TGCGCCAGCAGTGAGGGGGCAGATACGCAGTATTTT. This encodes CASSEGADTQYF.

V usage is TRBV6-5 and J usage is TRBJ1-5, with D maybe TRBD1 (5 bases). The germline V gene has CDR1 MNHEY and CDR2 SVGAGI. V gave up 6 bases and J gave up 0 bases, with 12 bases separating them. The CDR3 has 15 amino acids. In DNA form, the CDR3 reads TGTGCCAGCAGATACAGGTGGGATAGCAATCAGCCCCAGCATTTT. This codes for CASRYRWDSNQPQHF.

This clone has just a few counts. The chain combines TRBV27 with TRBJ2-7; tentatively, D is TRBD2 (6 bases). The CDR3 has 13 residues. CDR1 is MNHEY, CDR2 SMNVEV, per germline (reference sequence). Trimming pared 6 bases from V and 4 bases from J, leaving 13 bases between. CDR3 sequence (DNA): TGTGCCAGCAGAGGTGCGGGGATATACGAGCAGTACTTC. Encoded protein: CASRGAGIYEQYF.

This clone was seen a handful of times. The genes are TRBV5-1 and TRBJ2-3; D not certain. V dropped 0 bases and J dropped 2 bases, with 13 bases sitting between them. CDR1 and CDR2 (germline): SGHRS, YFSETQ. The CDR3 extends over 16 amino acids. The CDR3, as DNA: TGCGCCAGCAGCTTGGAAGGTTTTCCACCCACAGATACGCAGTATTTT. Its translation: CASSLEGFPPTDTQYF.

The V call is TRBV2, the J call TRBJ1-1; D remains unclear. The V gene lost 8 bases and the J gene lost 3 bases, with 13 bases spanning the gap. Per the germline V gene, CDR1 is SNHLY and CDR2 is FYNNEI. The CDR3 length is 13 residues. The CDR3 DNA reads TGTGCCAGCCAAGGAACTGGGGACACTGAAGCTTTCTTT. It translates to CASQGTGDTEAFF.

The chain combines TRBV28 with TRBJ2-4, with D perhaps TRBD1 (7 bases). The CDR3 consists of 12 residues. Trimming took 4 bases from V and 15 from J, leaving 16 bases between them. Germline loops: CDR1 MDHEN, CDR2 SYDVKM. The CDR3: CASSSPEGAGYF. The CDR3 coding sequence is TGTGCCAGCAGTTCGCCGGAGGGGGCAGGGTACTTC.

This clone was counted a single time. V and J are TRBV2 and TRBJ2-7, with 11 positions matching TRBD2. The CDR3 totals 16 residues. V trimming: 1 base; J trimming: 5 bases; junction bases outside the gene matches: 7. Germline V gene sequence: CDR1 SNHLY, CDR2 FYNNEI. The CDR3 sequence: CASSEVRLAGFNEQYF. CDR3 nucleotides: TGTGCCAGCAGTGAAGTTCGACTAGCGGGGTTCAACGAGCAGTACTTC. The full variable domain, in which reference TRBV2 and TRBJ2-7 provide the parts outside the CDR3, is EPEVTQTPSHQVTQMGQEVILRCVPISNHLYFYWYRQILGQKVEFLVSFYNNEISEKSEIFDDQFSVERPDGSNFTLKIRSTKLEDSAMYFCASSEVRLAGFNEQYFGPGTRLTVT.